The rows below give T cell receptor beta chains drawn from one sample of a study of control samples from healthy donors and cancer patients. The assay was immunoSEQ multiplex PCR, and TCRdb's table has in-frame clones only and misses some. Altogether 65,000 to 85,000 clones are present, around 90% being singletons, with the ten largest covering 9.5%. Sample: PBMCs. These receptors were obtained from a woman between 50 and 59 years old with colorectal cancer. The CDR3 runs from the conserved cysteine through the conserved F or W. Each record gives: D gene, CDR3 length, clone size, V gene, J gene, CDR3 protein, CDR3 DNA. The D gene is left open where the match is weak. Only part of the rows carry a size: once, few, many, or a class if the clone is expanded.

d_gene: TRBD1; len: 18; abundance: NA; v_gene: TRBV18; j_gene: TRBJ1-6; CDR3aa: CASSSQQGASSYNSPLHF; CDR3nt: TGTGCCAGCTCATCACAACAGGGGGCGAGCTCCTATAATTCACCCCTCCACTTT
d_gene: NA; len: 16; abundance: NA; v_gene: TRBV27; j_gene: TRBJ2-3; CDR3aa: CASSRLGGGGADTQYF; CDR3nt: TGTGCCAGCAGCCGTCTGGGGGGCGGGGGAGCAGATACGCAGTATTTT
d_gene: NA; len: 14; abundance: NA; v_gene: TRBV6-4; j_gene: TRBJ2-6; CDR3aa: CASSDTAGANVLTF; CDR3nt: TGTGCCAGCAGCGACACGGCTGGGGCCAACGTCCTGACTTTC
d_gene: NA; len: 11; abundance: NA; v_gene: TRBV12-3/TRBV12-4; j_gene: TRBJ2-1; CDR3aa: CASSRHYEQFF; CDR3nt: TGTGCCAGCAGTCGACACTATGAGCAGTTCTTC
d_gene: NA; len: 12; abundance: NA; v_gene: TRBV4-1; j_gene: TRBJ2-2; CDR3aa: CASSRDTGELFF; CDR3nt: TGCGCCAGCTCTAGAGACACCGGGGAGCTGTTTTTT
d_gene: TRBD1; len: 15; abundance: once; v_gene: TRBV11-3; j_gene: TRBJ1-1; CDR3aa: CASSPTGGGNTEAFF; CDR3nt: TGTGCCAGCAGCCCTACAGGGGGCGGGAACACTGAAGCTTTCTTT
d_gene: NA; len: 15; abundance: once; v_gene: TRBV6-4; j_gene: TRBJ2-2; CDR3aa: CASRQQGANTGELFF; CDR3nt: TGTGCCAGCAGACAGCAAGGGGCGAACACCGGGGAGCTGTTTTTT
d_gene: NA; len: 14; abundance: NA; v_gene: TRBV6-6; j_gene: TRBJ2-2; CDR3aa: CAAARGANTGELFF; CDR3nt: TGTGCCGCGGCGCGGGGCGCGAACACCGGGGAGCTGTTTTTT
d_gene: NA; len: 15; abundance: NA; v_gene: TRBV5-1; j_gene: TRBJ2-1; CDR3aa: CASSLATSSYNEQFF; CDR3nt: TGCGCCAGCAGCTTGGCAACTTCCTCCTACAATGAGCAGTTCTTC
d_gene: NA; len: 13; abundance: few; v_gene: TRBV9; j_gene: TRBJ1-1; CDR3aa: CASSAGSNTEAFF; CDR3nt: TGTGCCAGCAGCGCGGGATCAAACACTGAAGCTTTCTTT
d_gene: NA; len: 13; abundance: NA; v_gene: TRBV12-3/TRBV12-4; j_gene: TRBJ1-4; CDR3aa: CASSGTAGEKLFF; CDR3nt: TGTGCCAGCAGTGGGACGGCAGGTGAAAAACTGTTTTTT
d_gene: NA; len: 12; abundance: NA; v_gene: TRBV6-2/TRBV6-3; j_gene: TRBJ1-2; CDR3aa: CASSTGPAGYTF; CDR3nt: TGTGCCAGCAGTACTGGACCTGCTGGCTACACCTTC
d_gene: NA; len: 13; abundance: NA; v_gene: TRBV28; j_gene: TRBJ2-3; CDR3aa: CASRTPGADTQYF; CDR3nt: TGTGCCAGCAGAACCCCAGGGGCAGATACGCAGTATTTT
d_gene: NA; len: 14; abundance: NA; v_gene: TRBV3-1/TRBV3-2; j_gene: TRBJ1-1; CDR3aa: CASSQYRENTEAFF; CDR3nt: TGTGCCAGCAGCCAGTACAGGGAGAACACTGAAGCTTTCTTT
d_gene: NA; len: 12; abundance: NA; v_gene: TRBV7-2; j_gene: TRBJ2-1; CDR3aa: CASSSTRFEQFF; CDR3nt: TGTGCCAGCAGCTCGACTAGATTTGAGCAGTTCTTC
d_gene: NA; len: 14; abundance: NA; v_gene: TRBV14; j_gene: TRBJ2-5; CDR3aa: CASGKGGVLETQYF; CDR3nt: TGTGCCAGCGGGAAGGGGGGGGTCCTCGAGACCCAGTACTTC
d_gene: TRBD1; len: 14; abundance: NA; v_gene: TRBV3-1/TRBV3-2; j_gene: TRBJ1-2; CDR3aa: CASSIQGGNYGYTF; CDR3nt: TGTGCCAGCTCCATACAGGGGGGGAACTATGGCTACACCTTC
d_gene: NA; len: 12; abundance: NA; v_gene: TRBV19; j_gene: TRBJ1-5; CDR3aa: CASSTGDQPQHF; CDR3nt: TGTGCCAGTAGTACAGGGGATCAGCCCCAGCATTTT
d_gene: NA; len: 11; abundance: few; v_gene: TRBV6-4; j_gene: TRBJ2-2; CDR3aa: CASGDTRGAVF; CDR3nt: TGTGCCAGCGGAGATACCCGGGGAGCTGTTTTT
d_gene: NA; len: 15; abundance: NA; v_gene: TRBV28; j_gene: TRBJ1-2; CDR3aa: CASSLPSGFEYGYTF; CDR3nt: TGTGCCAGCAGTTTACCGTCAGGGTTTGAGTATGGCTACACCTTC
d_gene: TRBD2; len: 15; abundance: once; v_gene: TRBV19; j_gene: TRBJ2-5; CDR3aa: CASSPVAGGGETQYF; CDR3nt: TGTGCCAGTAGTCCGGTAGCGGGGGGCGGGGAGACCCAGTACTTC
d_gene: NA; len: 13; abundance: NA; v_gene: TRBV18; j_gene: TRBJ1-6; CDR3aa: CATGDTYNSPLHF; CDR3nt: TGTGCCACCGGGGACACTTATAATTCACCCCTCCACTTT
d_gene: NA; len: 11; abundance: NA; v_gene: TRBV7-8; j_gene: TRBJ1-1; CDR3aa: CASSQSYEAFF; CDR3nt: TGTGCCAGCAGCCAAAGTTATGAAGCTTTCTTT
d_gene: NA; len: 17; abundance: NA; v_gene: TRBV7-9; j_gene: TRBJ2-2; CDR3aa: CASSPKPGPSMGGELFF; CDR3nt: TGTGCCAGCAGCCCTAAACCGGGACCCTCGATGGGCGGGGAGCTGTTTTTT
d_gene: TRBD1; len: 16; abundance: NA; v_gene: TRBV6-2/TRBV6-3; j_gene: TRBJ1-6; CDR3aa: CASSNNRDSYNSPLHF; CDR3nt: TGTGCCAGCAGTAACAACCGGGACAGTTATAATTCACCCCTCCACTTT
d_gene: NA; len: 12; abundance: NA; v_gene: TRBV7-2; j_gene: TRBJ2-3; CDR3aa: CASSRTTDTQYF; CDR3nt: TGTGCCAGCAGCCGAACCACAGATACGCAGTATTTT
d_gene: NA; len: 14; abundance: NA; v_gene: TRBV9; j_gene: TRBJ1-4; CDR3aa: CASSYSAGDEKLFF; CDR3nt: TGTGCCAGCAGCTATAGCGCTGGTGATGAAAAACTGTTTTTT